These T cell receptor beta chains were read from a single sample in a study of T cell responses to AZD1222 COVID-19 vaccine. Clones were sequenced by immunoSEQ multiplex PCR, and TCRdb holds only the in-frame ones, with some missing. The sample contains tens of thousands of clones, 75% to 90% of which appear only once. Source: peripheral blood, taken 28 days after the second AZD1222 dose. These TCRs come from an adult who received the AZD1222 COVID-19 vaccine. Each CDR3 is given with its conserved first and last residue. Fields, in order: clone size, V gene, D gene, J gene, CDR3 protein, CDR3 DNA. A D gene is named only where the DNA matches it firmly. Only some rows state a clone size, as once, few, many or a class for expanded clones.

abundance: few; v_gene: TRBV9; d_gene: .; j_gene: TRBJ1-3; CDR3aa: CASSPGRGNTIYF; CDR3nt: TGTGCCAGCAGCCCCGGGCGTGGAAACACCATATATTTT
abundance: .; v_gene: TRBV5-1; d_gene: TRBD1; j_gene: TRBJ1-2; CDR3aa: CASSVDRGSNYGYTF; CDR3nt: TGCGCCAGCAGCGTGGACAGGGGGTCTAACTATGGCTACACCTTC
abundance: once; v_gene: TRBV6-6; d_gene: .; j_gene: TRBJ1-1; CDR3aa: CASSLGALQNPEAFF; CDR3nt: TGTGCCAGCAGCTTGGGGGCGCTTCAGAACCCTGAAGCTTTCTTT
abundance: .; v_gene: TRBV7-2; d_gene: TRBD1; j_gene: TRBJ1-2; CDR3aa: CASSLETGGRYGYTF; CDR3nt: TGTGCCAGCAGCTTAGAAACAGGGGGCCGGTATGGCTACACCTTC
abundance: .; v_gene: TRBV9; d_gene: .; j_gene: TRBJ1-4; CDR3aa: CASSVGNGGANEKLFF; CDR3nt: TGTGCCAGCAGCGTAGGTAATGGGGGCGCTAATGAAAAACTGTTTTTT
abundance: .; v_gene: TRBV7-8; d_gene: .; j_gene: TRBJ1-6; CDR3aa: CASSRDYSPLHF; CDR3nt: TGTGCCAGCAGCCGGGACTATTCACCCCTCCACTTT
abundance: few; v_gene: TRBV24-1; d_gene: .; j_gene: TRBJ1-2; CDR3aa: CATSPDGVDGYTF; CDR3nt: TGTGCCACCAGCCCCGACGGGGTGGACGGCTACACCTTC
abundance: .; v_gene: TRBV18; d_gene: .; j_gene: TRBJ2-4; CDR3aa: CASSPPGGIQYF; CDR3nt: TGTGCCAGCTCACCACCGGGGGGCATTCAGTACTTC
abundance: .; v_gene: TRBV2; d_gene: TRBD2; j_gene: TRBJ2-1; CDR3aa: CASARAGDYNEQFF; CDR3nt: TGTGCCAGCGCCAGGGCGGGAGACTACAATGAGCAGTTCTTC
abundance: .; v_gene: TRBV28; d_gene: .; j_gene: TRBJ2-5; CDR3aa: CASSSLTRGDGETQYF; CDR3nt: TGTGCCAGCAGTTCCCTGACTAGGGGGGATGGGGAGACCCAGTACTTC
abundance: .; v_gene: TRBV5-1; d_gene: .; j_gene: TRBJ2-2; CDR3aa: CASSLGGASNTGELFF; CDR3nt: TGCGCCAGCAGCTTGGGGGGAGCGTCGAACACCGGGGAGCTGTTTTTT
abundance: .; v_gene: TRBV12-3/TRBV12-4; d_gene: .; j_gene: TRBJ1-6; CDR3aa: CASSLAGVSPLHF; CDR3nt: TGTGCCAGCAGTTTGGCCGGGGTCTCACCCCTCCACTTT
abundance: .; v_gene: TRBV10-3; d_gene: TRBD2; j_gene: TRBJ2-3; CDR3aa: CAISDGASGRTDTQYF; CDR3nt: TGTGCCATCAGTGATGGGGCTAGCGGACGCACAGATACGCAGTATTTT
abundance: few; v_gene: TRBV5-8; d_gene: TRBD1; j_gene: TRBJ1-1; CDR3aa: CASSYDRVKPMNTEAFF; CDR3nt: TGTGCCAGCAGCTACGACAGGGTAAAGCCTATGAACACTGAAGCTTTCTTT
abundance: .; v_gene: TRBV6-5; d_gene: .; j_gene: TRBJ1-1; CDR3aa: CASSYSWLGDTEAFF; CDR3nt: TGTGCCAGCAGTTACTCTTGGCTAGGGGACACTGAAGCTTTCTTT
abundance: .; v_gene: TRBV5-4; d_gene: TRBD1; j_gene: TRBJ1-2; CDR3aa: CASSLKWWDRGQANYGYTF; CDR3nt: TGTGCCAGCAGCTTAAAATGGTGGGACAGGGGCCAAGCTAACTATGGCTACACCTTC
abundance: few; v_gene: TRBV5-1; d_gene: .; j_gene: TRBJ1-5; CDR3aa: CASSPAGDQPQHF; CDR3nt: TGCGCCAGCAGCCCGGCGGGAGATCAGCCCCAGCATTTT
abundance: .; v_gene: TRBV19; d_gene: .; j_gene: TRBJ2-3; CDR3aa: CASSMVLSGGGYTQYF; CDR3nt: TGTGCCAGTAGTATGGTACTTAGCGGCGGAGGATATACGCAGTATTTT
abundance: once; v_gene: TRBV29-1; d_gene: .; j_gene: TRBJ2-1; CDR3aa: CSVEWLGWNEQFF; CDR3nt: TGCAGCGTTGAATGGCTGGGATGGAATGAGCAGTTCTTC
abundance: .; v_gene: TRBV7-9; d_gene: TRBD1; j_gene: TRBJ1-5; CDR3aa: CASSPPGQAGQPQHF; CDR3nt: TGTGCCAGCAGCCCACCGGGACAGGCCGGTCAGCCCCAGCATTTT
abundance: .; v_gene: TRBV27; d_gene: .; j_gene: TRBJ2-3; CDR3aa: CASRGGHGAGTDTQYF; CDR3nt: TGTGCCAGCAGGGGCGGTCACGGGGCTGGCACAGATACGCAGTATTTT
abundance: .; v_gene: TRBV9; d_gene: .; j_gene: TRBJ1-5; CDR3aa: CASSVGRGSQPQHF; CDR3nt: TGTGCCAGCAGCGTAGGAAGGGGAAGTCAGCCCCAGCATTTT
abundance: once; v_gene: TRBV23-1; d_gene: .; j_gene: TRBJ2-7; CDR3aa: CASSRGWVDF; CDR3nt: TGCGCCAGCAGTCGCGGTTGGGTTGACTTC
abundance: .; v_gene: TRBV12-3/TRBV12-4; d_gene: .; j_gene: TRBJ2-5; CDR3aa: CASSLEGETQYF; CDR3nt: TGTGCCAGCAGTTTAGAGGGAGAGACCCAGTACTTC
abundance: .; v_gene: TRBV7-2; d_gene: .; j_gene: TRBJ1-1; CDR3aa: CASSWGRVEAFF; CDR3nt: TGTGCCAGCAGTTGGGGCAGGGTTGAAGCTTTCTTT
abundance: .; v_gene: TRBV28; d_gene: .; j_gene: TRBJ1-1; CDR3aa: CASSLITTAYTEAFF; CDR3nt: TGTGCCAGCAGCCTAATTACGACAGCTTACACTGAAGCTTTCTTT
abundance: .; v_gene: TRBV2; d_gene: .; j_gene: TRBJ1-1; CDR3aa: CASTLDTEAFF; CDR3nt: TGTGCCAGCACACTGGACACTGAAGCTTTCTTT
abundance: .; v_gene: TRBV5-1; d_gene: .; j_gene: TRBJ2-2; CDR3aa: CASSLPGMSTGELFF; CDR3nt: TGCGCCAGCAGCTTGCCAGGGATGTCCACCGGGGAGCTGTTTTTT
abundance: .; v_gene: TRBV5-6; d_gene: .; j_gene: TRBJ2-2; CDR3aa: CASRPLVGTGELFF; CDR3nt: TGTGCCAGCAGGCCGTTGGTTGGAACCGGGGAGCTGTTTTTT
abundance: .; v_gene: TRBV19; d_gene: .; j_gene: TRBJ2-3; CDR3aa: CASSISHGSTDTQYF; CDR3nt: TGTGCCAGTAGTATAAGCCACGGAAGCACAGATACGCAGTATTTT
abundance: once; v_gene: TRBV13; d_gene: TRBD1; j_gene: TRBJ1-2; CDR3aa: CASSYRGANYGYTF; CDR3nt: TGTGCCAGCAGCTACAGGGGAGCTAACTATGGCTACACCTTC
abundance: .; v_gene: TRBV7-2; d_gene: TRBD2; j_gene: TRBJ2-3; CDR3aa: CASSPRRQRGADTQYF; CDR3nt: TGTGCCAGCAGCCCTAGGAGACAGCGGGGTGCAGATACGCAGTATTTT
abundance: .; v_gene: TRBV5-1; d_gene: TRBD2; j_gene: TRBJ2-3; CDR3aa: CASSGLAGGRGDTQYF; CDR3nt: TGCGCCAGCAGCGGCCTAGCGGGAGGGCGGGGAGATACGCAGTATTTT
abundance: .; v_gene: TRBV14; d_gene: .; j_gene: TRBJ2-7; CDR3aa: CASSHRPEYEQYF; CDR3nt: TGTGCCAGCAGCCACCGCCCGGAGTACGAGCAGTACTTC
abundance: .; v_gene: TRBV19; d_gene: .; j_gene: TRBJ1-6; CDR3aa: CASSTSISNNSPLHF; CDR3nt: TGTGCCAGTAGTACCTCCATAAGTAATAATTCACCCCTCCACTTT
abundance: .; v_gene: TRBV5-1; d_gene: .; j_gene: TRBJ2-1; CDR3aa: CASKNVGGTNEQFF; CDR3nt: TGCGCCAGCAAGAACGTTGGGGGGACTAATGAGCAGTTCTTC
abundance: few; v_gene: TRBV29-1; d_gene: .; j_gene: TRBJ2-1; CDR3aa: CSVENGVLYNEQFF; CDR3nt: TGCAGCGTTGAAAATGGGGTCCTTTACAATGAGCAGTTCTTC
abundance: .; v_gene: TRBV14; d_gene: .; j_gene: TRBJ2-2; CDR3aa: CASSPRQAPTGELFF; CDR3nt: TGTGCCAGCAGCCCCCGACAGGCACCCACCGGGGAGCTGTTTTTT
abundance: .; v_gene: TRBV3-1/TRBV3-2; d_gene: TRBD1; j_gene: TRBJ2-7; CDR3aa: CASSHNPGTGDYEQYF; CDR3nt: TGTGCCAGCAGCCATAATCCCGGGACAGGGGACTACGAGCAGTACTTC
abundance: .; v_gene: TRBV24-1; d_gene: TRBD1; j_gene: TRBJ1-2; CDR3aa: CATSDTDRAAGYTF; CDR3nt: TGTGCCACCAGTGACACCGACAGGGCGGCTGGCTACACCTTC
abundance: .; v_gene: TRBV11-3; d_gene: TRBD2; j_gene: TRBJ2-5; CDR3aa: CASSPRTSGISVETQYF; CDR3nt: TGTGCCAGCAGCCCCCGGACTAGCGGGATAAGTGTGGAGACCCAGTACTTC
abundance: .; v_gene: TRBV19; d_gene: TRBD1; j_gene: TRBJ1-2; CDR3aa: CASSRPTGAAYGYTF; CDR3nt: TGTGCCAGTAGTCGCCCTACAGGGGCGGCCTATGGCTACACCTTC
abundance: few; v_gene: TRBV24-1; d_gene: TRBD1; j_gene: TRBJ2-2; CDR3aa: CATRDRTNTGELFF; CDR3nt: TGTGCCACCAGGGACAGGACGAACACCGGGGAGCTGTTTTTT
abundance: .; v_gene: TRBV21-1; d_gene: .; j_gene: TRBJ1-1; CDR3aa: CASSACSHGGTEAFF; CDR3nt: TGTGCCAGCAGCGCTTGTTCCCACGGGGGAACTGAAGCTTTCTTT
abundance: .; v_gene: TRBV3-1/TRBV3-2; d_gene: .; j_gene: TRBJ1-3; CDR3aa: CASSQPGLSGNTIYF; CDR3nt: TGTGCCAGCAGCCAGCCGGGACTCTCTGGAAACACCATATATTTT
abundance: few; v_gene: TRBV5-1; d_gene: .; j_gene: TRBJ1-4; CDR3aa: CASSLGIPNEKLFF; CDR3nt: TGCGCCAGCAGCTTAGGTATCCCGAATGAAAAACTGTTTTTT
abundance: .; v_gene: TRBV27; d_gene: TRBD2; j_gene: TRBJ2-1; CDR3aa: CASRGLAVYYNEQFF; CDR3nt: TGTGCCAGCAGGGGACTAGCGGTTTACTACAATGAGCAGTTCTTC
abundance: .; v_gene: TRBV5-1; d_gene: TRBD2; j_gene: TRBJ2-3; CDR3aa: CASSPGTSGRIDTQYF; CDR3nt: TGCGCCAGCAGCCCTGGGACTAGCGGGAGAATAGATACGCAGTATTTT
abundance: .; v_gene: TRBV6-6; d_gene: .; j_gene: TRBJ2-2; CDR3aa: CASSYGGHGTGELFF; CDR3nt: TGTGCCAGCAGTTACGGGGGGCATGGAACCGGGGAGCTGTTTTTT
abundance: few; v_gene: TRBV7-2; d_gene: TRBD1; j_gene: TRBJ1-2; CDR3aa: CASSLTGQGASGGYTF; CDR3nt: TGTGCCAGCAGCTTAACGGGACAGGGGGCTTCAGGCGGCTACACCTTC
abundance: once; v_gene: TRBV7-8; d_gene: TRBD2; j_gene: TRBJ2-2; CDR3aa: CASSYRTSGAKAGELFF; CDR3nt: TGTGCCAGCAGCTACCGGACTAGCGGGGCCAAAGCCGGGGAGCTGTTTTTT
abundance: .; v_gene: TRBV5-1; d_gene: TRBD1; j_gene: TRBJ1-1; CDR3aa: CASSLEATGDTEAFF; CDR3nt: TGCGCCAGCAGCTTGGAGGCTACAGGGGACACTGAAGCTTTCTTT
abundance: .; v_gene: TRBV19; d_gene: TRBD1; j_gene: TRBJ1-2; CDR3aa: CASSKGTGPNYGYTF; CDR3nt: TGTGCCAGTAGTAAAGGGACAGGGCCTAACTATGGCTACACCTTC
abundance: .; v_gene: TRBV27; d_gene: TRBD1; j_gene: TRBJ1-1; CDR3aa: CASSPKRSTGRWNTEAFF; CDR3nt: TGTGCCAGCAGCCCGAAACGATCGACAGGGAGGTGGAACACTGAAGCTTTCTTT
abundance: .; v_gene: TRBV6-5; d_gene: .; j_gene: TRBJ1-1; CDR3aa: CASSEGDSYTEAFF; CDR3nt: TGTGCCAGCAGCGAGGGGGACTCATACACTGAAGCTTTCTTT
abundance: .; v_gene: TRBV11-2; d_gene: TRBD1; j_gene: TRBJ1-3; CDR3aa: CASSPRRQGNAGNTIYF; CDR3nt: TGTGCCAGCAGCCCCCGCAGACAGGGGAACGCTGGAAACACCATATATTTT
abundance: .; v_gene: TRBV13; d_gene: .; j_gene: TRBJ1-3; CDR3aa: CASSEPGLTRDTIYF; CDR3nt: TGTGCCAGCAGCGAGCCGGGGCTAACTCGGGACACCATATATTTT
abundance: .; v_gene: TRBV6-2/TRBV6-3; d_gene: .; j_gene: TRBJ2-7; CDR3aa: CASSYSDFYEQYF; CDR3nt: TGTGCCAGCAGTTACTCTGACTTCTACGAGCAGTACTTC